These 16 T cell receptor beta chains were all obtained from the same sample, sequenced in a study of blood T cell repertoires in COVID-19. Clones were read by immunoSEQ multiplex PCR, and TCRdb kept only the in-frame ones, dropping some. The data contain 150,000 to 200,000 clones, about 87% of them singletons. Sequenced material: peripheral blood. These receptors were obtained from a man between 18 and 35 years old with active or convalescent COVID-19.

The chain employs TRBV19 and TRBJ1-6, with 10 bases matching TRBD1. CDR1 and CDR2 (germline): LNHDA, SQIVND (reference sequence). V gave up 7 bases and J gave up 10 bases; unmatched junction bases: 13. The CDR3 length is 16 residues. DNA of the CDR3: TGTGCCAGTACTGACAGGGGGCAAACCCAAATGTCACCCCTCCACTTT. Amino acid sequence: CASTDRGQTQMSPLHF.

This clone was recorded only once. This rearrangement joins TRBV24-1 to TRBJ2-7, with a tentative D call TRBD2 (6 bases). Per germline, CDR1 KGHDR and CDR2 SFDVKD. This CDR3 spans 13 amino acids. Trimming stripped 4 bases from V and 2 bases from J, with 8 bases between. The CDR3 sequence: CATSEIAAYEQYV. The CDR3 region has the DNA TGTGCCACCAGTGAAATAGCGGCCTACGAGCAGTACGTC.

This chain connects TRBV7-8 to TRBJ2-7; 8 bases line up with TRBD2. J was trimmed by 4 bases and V by 2 bases; bases with no gene match: 13. CDR3 length: 17 amino acids. CDR1 is SGHVS, CDR2 FQNEAQ, per germline. CDR3 sequence (DNA): TGTGCCAGCAGCTTAAGGATTGTAGCGGGGAGAGTGTACGAGCAGTACTTC. Translation gives CASSLRIVAGRVYEQYF. The whole variable domain, filled in from reference TRBV7-8 and TRBJ2-7, reads GAGVSQSPRYKVAKRGQDVALRCDPISGHVSLFWYQQALGQGPEFLTYFQNEAQLDKSGLPSDRFFAERPEGSVSTLKIQRTQQEDSAVYLCASSLRIVAGRVYEQYFGPGTRLTVT.

The chain employs TRBV5-4 and TRBJ1-6, with 7 bases aligning to TRBD1. Germline loops: CDR1 SGHNT, CDR2 YYREEE (reference sequence). The CDR3 contains 14 residues. V shed 7 bases, J shed 4 bases, and the junction held 5 bases outside the gene matches. CDR3 nucleotides: TGTGCCAGCGGATCGACAGGGTATAATTCACCCCTCCACTTT. Encoded protein: CASGSTGYNSPLHF.

V usage is TRBV6-1 and J usage is TRBJ1-3; D remains unclear. Trimming cost V 3 bases and J 0 bases, with 3 bases left between them. CDR1 and CDR2 from the germline V gene are MNHNS and SASEGT. This CDR3 spans 13 amino acids. The CDR3 reads CASSESSGNTIYF. CDR3 nucleotides: TGTGCCAGCAGTGAGAGCTCTGGAAACACCATATATTTT.

The V and J genes are TRBV15 and TRBJ2-4; 7 nucleotides agree with TRBD2. The V and J ends lost 5 bases and 3 bases, in that order; junction bases with no gene match: 4. This CDR3 comprises 14 residues. Germline assignment: CDR1 LNHNV and CDR2 YYDKDF (reference sequence). CDR3 bases: TGTGCCACCAGCCTCCGGGGGGACAAAAACATTCAGTACTTC. It translates to CATSLRGDKNIQYF.

V and J are TRBV7-8 and TRBJ1-2, with D unclear. CDR3 length equals 14 residues. Looked up from germline, CDR1 is SGHVS and CDR2 is FQNEAQ. V lost 5 bases and J lost 8, with 18 bases in between. CDR3 DNA: TGTGCCAGCAGCATTACGACGGGTTGGGAGGGCTACACCTTC. This gives the protein CASSITTGWEGYTF.

The chain joins TRBV9 to TRBJ2-7; the match to TRBD2 covers 8 bases. J was trimmed by 3 bases and V by 3 bases; bases with no gene match: 5. Germline V gives CDR1 SGDLS, CDR2 YYNGEE. The CDR3 consists of 14 residues. DNA for the CDR3: TGTGCCAGCAGCGCCAATCTAGCGGGCTACGAGCAGTACTTC. Its translation is CASSANLAGYEQYF.

J is TRBJ2-7 and V is TRBV5-1, with 8 bases matching TRBD1. J gave up 3 bases and V 8 bases, and 22 bases lay outside the gene matches. Germline loops: CDR1 SGHRS, CDR2 YFSETQ. There are 18 residues in the CDR3. The CDR3 DNA follows: TGCGCCAGATCGAGAGTGGGAGAGCCGGGACAGGATTTCTACGAGCAGTACGTC. Encoded protein: CARSRVGEPGQDFYEQYV.

The chain combines TRBV6-5 with TRBJ1-1; TRBD1 might be the D (6 bases). CDR3 length equals 12 residues. Between the trimmed V and J ends, which lost 6 bases and 7 bases, there was a span of 12 bases. Germline V gives CDR1 MNHEY, CDR2 SVGAGI. CDR3 nucleotides: TGTGCCAGCAGAACAGGGTACAATGAAGCTTTCTTT. Residues: CASRTGYNEAFF.

The V and J genes are TRBV12-3 or TRBV12-4 and TRBJ2-2; the D is unclear. Trimming stripped 3 bases from V and 7 bases from J, with 3 bases between. The CDR3 is made up of 11 amino acids. The CDR3, as DNA: TGTGCCAGCAGTTTTATCGGGGAGCTGTTTTTT. Amino acids: CASSFIGELFF.

This chain connects TRBV5-1 to TRBJ2-1; D not resolved. The CDR3 is 14 amino acids. Germline CDR1 reads SGHRS; CDR2 reads YFSETQ. Trimming pared 1 base from V and 3 bases from J, leaving 8 bases between. DNA of the CDR3: TGCGCCAGCAGCTTGTTCCAGGTCTACAATGAGCAGTTCTTC. Translating it yields CASSLFQVYNEQFF.

This rearrangement joins TRBV19 to TRBJ1-4, with 7 bases that match TRBD1. Looked up from germline, CDR1 is LNHDA and CDR2 is SQIVND (reference sequence). V dropped 6 bases and J dropped 3; count of bases not matched to a gene: 7. The CDR3 length is 15 residues. CDR3 sequence: CASRTGDAANEKLFF. The CDR3, as DNA: TGTGCCAGTAGAACAGGGGACGCGGCTAATGAAAAACTGTTTTTT.

The chain's CDR3 is CASSKDGPTSKKLFF. The CDR3, as DNA: TGTGCCAGCAGCAAAGATGGTCCGACTAGTAAAAAACTGTTTTTT. This rearrangement joins TRBV21-1 to TRBJ1-4. TRBV21-1 counts as a pseudogene. This CDR3 is 15 amino acids long.

The chain couples TRBV5-5 to TRBJ2-7; D remains unclear. The CDR3 sequence is 14 residues long. CDR1 is SGHKS and CDR2 is YYEKEE in the germline V gene (reference sequence). V shed 4 bases and J shed 2 bases, with 13 bases lying between them. The CDR3 DNA reads as TGTGCCAGCAGCGTCGCAGACTCAGCCTACGAGCAGTACTTC. This sequence encodes CASSVADSAYEQYF.

V and J are TRBV5-6 and TRBJ1-5; a possible D gene is TRBD1 (5 bases). Per the germline V gene, CDR1 is SGHDT and CDR2 is YYEEEE. The V end lost 4 bases, the J end lost 3 bases, and 14 bases lay between the germline ends. This CDR3 region has 15 residues. The CDR3 spells CASSLGQVHNQPQHF. As DNA, the CDR3 is TGTGCCAGCAGCCTGGGGCAGGTCCACAATCAGCCCCAGCATTTT.